These T cell receptor beta chains were read from a single sample in a study of T cells in localized non-small cell lung cancer. Sequencing used immunoSEQ multiplex PCR; TCRdb keeps in-frame clones, though not all of them. The profile covers tens of thousands of clones, with more than 80% appearing a single time and about 5.6% taken by the ten largest. The sequencing here drew on peripheral blood, taken before any cancer treatment. These receptors all come from a woman aged 35 to 70 with stage I lung adenocarcinoma. Both conserved end residues are part of each CDR3. A D gene is named only where the DNA matches it firmly. Not every row has a clone size; where given, it reads once, few, many or a size class.

V	J	D	size	DNA	CDR3
TRBV9	TRBJ1-5	-	-	TGTGCCAGCAGCGTTGGACAGAGCAATCAGCCCCAGCATTTT	CASSVGQSNQPQHF
TRBV7-2	TRBJ2-7	-	-	TGTGCCAGCAGCCCGTCGGCGGGATGGTACGAGCAGTACTTC	CASSPSAGWYEQYF
TRBV30	TRBJ1-6	-	once	TGTGCCTGGAGGGGGGGGCTTAATTCACCCCTCCACTTT	CAWRGGLNSPLHF
TRBV6-5	TRBJ2-3	-	-	TGTGCCAGCACTCAGGGTCATCTCACAGATACGCAGTATTTT	CASTQGHLTDTQYF
TRBV4-3	TRBJ1-4	TRBD1	-	TGCGCCAGCAGCAGCCAGGGGGTTAATGAAAAACTGTTTTTT	CASSSQGVNEKLFF
TRBV6-5	TRBJ1-1	-	-	TGTGCCAGCAGTTATGGCACGGTGAACACTGAAGCTTTCTTT	CASSYGTVNTEAFF
TRBV28	TRBJ1-2	-	-	TGTGCCAGCAGCAGAGGTGGCTACACCTTC	CASSRGGYTF
TRBV30	TRBJ1-2	-	-	TGTGCCCAGAGAGAGGGTGGCTACACCTTC	CAQREGGYTF
TRBV7-9	TRBJ1-2	-	-	TGTGCCAGCAGCTTGATCCAGGAGCTCTATGGCTACACCTTC	CASSLIQELYGYTF
TRBV28	TRBJ1-1	-	once	TGTGCCAGCAGTTTAATTGACGGGCCATTAGGTGAAGCTTTCTTT	CASSLIDGPLGEAFF
TRBV30	TRBJ1-3	-	-	TGTGCCTACACTTCCTGGGCAGGGGCCTCTGGAAACACCATATATTTT	CAYTSWAGASGNTIYF
TRBV7-2	TRBJ1-2	-	-	TGTGCCAGCAGCTTTGACAGGTTCTATGGCTACACCTTC	CASSFDRFYGYTF